These 5 T cell receptor beta chains share one sample of origin, sequenced in a study of beta chain features in type 1 diabetes. The authors reverse transcribed all of the isolated RNA, so sequencing captured expressed TCRB transcripts. The method was immunoSEQ multiplex PCR; TCRdb's version includes in-frame clones alone and lacks a portion of them. The data show some 270,000 clones, 8% seen once. Sequencing was carried out using central memory CD4+ T cells from blood. These receptor sequences come from a woman aged 18-35 years in good health.

This clone was observed many times. The chain joins TRBV7-2 to TRBJ1-6; a weak D match, TRBD1 (5 bases). V was pared by 8 bases and J by 4 bases, with 6 bases between. The CDR3 is made up of 12 amino acids. The germline CDR1 and CDR2 sequences are SGHTA and FQGNSA. In nucleotides, the CDR3 is TGTGCCAGCGGGGGGTATAATTCACCCCTCCACTTT. Protein product: CASGGYNSPLHF.

This clone was observed a few times. The rearrangement uses TRBV30 and TRBJ1-5, with no clear D. V was pared by 0 bases and J by 2 bases, with 14 bases between. This CDR3 is built from 16 residues. Germline assignment: CDR1 GTSNPN and CDR2 SVGIG (reference sequence). The CDR3: CAWSVKGQWGNQPQHF. CDR3 DNA: TGTGCCTGGAGTGTCAAAGGGCAATGGGGCAATCAGCCCCAGCATTTT.

This clone was detected only a few times. This rearrangement joins TRBV19 to TRBJ2-7, with TRBD1 matching over 7 bases. The CDR3 is 15 amino acids. Looked up from germline, CDR1 is LNHDA and CDR2 is SQIVND (reference sequence). V trimming: 4 bases; J trimming: 1 base; junction bases outside the gene matches: 7. The CDR3 loop is CASSTSGTASYEQYV. The CDR3 nucleotides are TGTGCCAGTAGTACATCCGGGACAGCGTCCTACGAGCAGTACGTC.

This chain links TRBV28 with TRBJ1-2, with TRBD1 as a possible D gene (6 bases). V was clipped by 6 bases and J by 3 bases, with 17 bases between them. This CDR3 is 15 amino acids long. Germline CDR1 is MDHEN and CDR2 is SYDVKM. The DNA for the CDR3 is TGTGCCAGCAGCGTTGGGGGGGGCAGGGACTATGGCTACACCTTC. Residues: CASSVGGGRDYGYTF.

The CDR3 nucleotides are TGCGCCAGCAGCCAGACCGGGACGAACTATGGCTACACCTTC. Its protein is CASSQTGTNYGYTF. The V gene is TRBV4-3, the J gene TRBJ1-2, with a tentative D call TRBD1 (5 bases). CDR1 and CDR2 from the germline V gene are LGHNA and YSLEER. This CDR3 region has 14 residues. V lost 3 bases and J lost 2, with 10 bases in between.